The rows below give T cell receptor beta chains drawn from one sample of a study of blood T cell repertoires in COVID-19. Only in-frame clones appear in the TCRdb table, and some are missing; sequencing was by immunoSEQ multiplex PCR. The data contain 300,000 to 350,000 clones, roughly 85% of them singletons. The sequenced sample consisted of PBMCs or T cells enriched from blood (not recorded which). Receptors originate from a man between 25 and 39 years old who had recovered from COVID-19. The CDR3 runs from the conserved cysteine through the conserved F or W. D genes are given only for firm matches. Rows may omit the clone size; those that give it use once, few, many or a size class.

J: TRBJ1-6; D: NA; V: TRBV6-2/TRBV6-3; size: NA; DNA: TGTGCCAGCAGTTACTCCACGGACAGCTCCTATAATTCACCCCTCCACTTT; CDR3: CASSYSTDSSYNSPLHF
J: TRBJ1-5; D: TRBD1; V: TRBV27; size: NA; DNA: TGTGCCAGCAGTTTGACAGGGGGCGCCGGGGGCAATCAGCCCCAGCATTTT; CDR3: CASSLTGGAGGNQPQHF
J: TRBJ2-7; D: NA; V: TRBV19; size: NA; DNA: TGTGCCAGTAGCCTGACCGGAGGCTCCTACGAGCAGTACTTC; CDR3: CASSLTGGSYEQYF
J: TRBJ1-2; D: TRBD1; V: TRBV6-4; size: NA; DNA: TGTGCCAGCAGATACCAAACAGGGGGCTACTATGGCTACACCTTC; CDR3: CASRYQTGGYYGYTF
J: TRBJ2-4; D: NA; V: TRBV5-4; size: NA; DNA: TGTGCCAGCAGCGGGGACATAGCCAAAAACATTCAGTACTTC; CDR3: CASSGDIAKNIQYF
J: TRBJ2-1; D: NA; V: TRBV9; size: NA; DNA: TGTGCCAGCAGCGTAGTCAACAATGAGCAGTTCTTC; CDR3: CASSVVNNEQFF
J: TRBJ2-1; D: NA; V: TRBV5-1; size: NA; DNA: TGCGCCAGCAGCTTGGGACAGAGCTCCTACAATGAGCAGTTCTTC; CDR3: CASSLGQSSYNEQFF
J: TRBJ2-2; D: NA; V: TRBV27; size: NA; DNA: TGTGCCAGCAGTCTCCTAGGGAGTCTCGGGGAGCTGTTTTTT; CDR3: CASSLLGSLGELFF
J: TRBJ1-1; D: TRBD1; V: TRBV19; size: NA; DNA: TGTGCCAGTAGTCCCAGGACAGGGAGGAGGGCTGAAGCTTTCTTT; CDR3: CASSPRTGRRAEAFF
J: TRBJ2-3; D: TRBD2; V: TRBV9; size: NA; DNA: TGTGCCAGCAGCGTGGGGACTAGCGGGGGTGGAAGAACAGATACGCAGTATTTT; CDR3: CASSVGTSGGGRTDTQYF
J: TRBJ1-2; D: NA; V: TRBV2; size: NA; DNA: TGTGCCAGCAGCGCAGGGGTCTATGGCTACACCTTC; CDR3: CASSAGVYGYTF
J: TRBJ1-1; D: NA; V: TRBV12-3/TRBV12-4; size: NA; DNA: TGTGCCAGCAGCCATCAGTGGAACACTGAAGCTTTCTTT; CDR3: CASSHQWNTEAFF
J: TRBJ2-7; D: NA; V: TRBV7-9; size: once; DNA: TGTGCCAGCAGCCCGCCCGTCAGGGTCGACCCCTACGAGCAGTACTTC; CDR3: CASSPPVRVDPYEQYF
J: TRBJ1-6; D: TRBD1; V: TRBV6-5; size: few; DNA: TGTGCCAGCAGGATGGGACAGGACGCCTCACCCCTCCACTTT; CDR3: CASRMGQDASPLHF
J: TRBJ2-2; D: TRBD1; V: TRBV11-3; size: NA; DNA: TGTGCCAGCAGTCGAAGAGGACAGGGGATTACCGGGGAGCTGTTTTTT; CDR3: CASSRRGQGITGELFF
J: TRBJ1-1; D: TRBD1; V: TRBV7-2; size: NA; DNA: TGTGCCAGCAGCGTCGGGACAGGGGGCACTGAAGCTTTCTTT; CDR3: CASSVGTGGTEAFF
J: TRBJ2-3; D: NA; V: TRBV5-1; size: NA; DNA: TGCGCCAGCAGCTCATCCCGGGTTAGCACAGATACGCAGTATTTT; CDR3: CASSSSRVSTDTQYF
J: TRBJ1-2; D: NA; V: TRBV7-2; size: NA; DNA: TGTGCCAGCAGCTTAATAGGTCCAGGGAAGAACACCTTC; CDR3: CASSLIGPGKNTF
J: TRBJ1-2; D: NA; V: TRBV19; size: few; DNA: TGTGCCAGTAGTACTACGACACCCGGCTACACCTTC; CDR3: CASSTTTPGYTF
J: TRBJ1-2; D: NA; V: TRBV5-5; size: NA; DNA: TGTGCCAGCAGCCTGAGGGGAGGGGAAGGCTACACCTTC; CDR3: CASSLRGGEGYTF
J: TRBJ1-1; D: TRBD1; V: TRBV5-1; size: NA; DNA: TGCGCCAGCTACCTCGGGACAGGGGCTGAGGTAGCTTTCTTT; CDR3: CASYLGTGAEVAFF
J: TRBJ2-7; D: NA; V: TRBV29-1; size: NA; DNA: TGCAGCGTCTTCCTCTACGAGCAGTACTTC; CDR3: CSVFLYEQYF
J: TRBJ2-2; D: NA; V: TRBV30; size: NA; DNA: TGTGCCTGGAAACTGAACACCGGGGAGCTGTTTTTT; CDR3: CAWKLNTGELFF
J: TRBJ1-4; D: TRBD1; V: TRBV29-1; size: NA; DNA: TGCAGCGTACGAACGACAGGGGCTACAACTAATGAAAAACTGTTTTTT; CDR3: CSVRTTGATTNEKLFF
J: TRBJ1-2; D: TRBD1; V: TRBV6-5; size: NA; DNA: TGTGCCAGCAGTTATACAGGGGGCATCTATGGCTACACCTTC; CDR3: CASSYTGGIYGYTF
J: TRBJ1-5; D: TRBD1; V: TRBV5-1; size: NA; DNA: TGCGCCAGCCTAACAGGGGTTAGCAATCAGCCCCAGCATTTT; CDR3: CASLTGVSNQPQHF
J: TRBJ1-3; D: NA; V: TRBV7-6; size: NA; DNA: TGTGCCAGCAGCCCTATCAGGACATCTGGAAACACCATATATTTT; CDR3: CASSPIRTSGNTIYF
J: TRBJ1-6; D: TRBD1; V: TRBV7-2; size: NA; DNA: TGTGCCAGCAGGGATAACAGGGGGTGGGTTTCACCCCTCCACTTT; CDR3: CASRDNRGWVSPLHF
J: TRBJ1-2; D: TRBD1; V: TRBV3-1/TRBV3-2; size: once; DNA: TGTGCCAGCAGCGAGAGATTACAGGGGAAAAATGGCTACACCTTC; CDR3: CASSERLQGKNGYTF
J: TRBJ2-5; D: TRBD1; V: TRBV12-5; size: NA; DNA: TGTGCTAGTGAACCGGGACAGGGCTTTTTAGAGACCCAGTACTTC; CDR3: CASEPGQGFLETQYF
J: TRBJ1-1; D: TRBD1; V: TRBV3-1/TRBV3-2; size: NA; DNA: TGTGCCAGCAGCCAAGAGACGACAGGGGGGAACACTGAAGCTTTCTTT; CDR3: CASSQETTGGNTEAFF
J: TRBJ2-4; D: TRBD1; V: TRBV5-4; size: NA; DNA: TGTGCCAGCAGCGAGGAACTGGGACAGGGTTACTTC; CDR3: CASSEELGQGYF
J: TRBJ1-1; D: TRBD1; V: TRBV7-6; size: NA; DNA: TGTGCCAGCAGCTCAGGACAGGGGAAGAGGACTGAAGCTTTCTTT; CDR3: CASSSGQGKRTEAFF
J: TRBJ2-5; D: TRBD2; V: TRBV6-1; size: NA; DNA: TGTGCCAGCAGTGAAACCCGACTAGCGGGGGGGCCGGCAAGGGAGACCCAGTACTTC; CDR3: CASSETRLAGGPARETQYF
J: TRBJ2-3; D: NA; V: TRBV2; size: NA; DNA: TGTGCCAGCAGCGCCGGACAGAGCACAGATACGCAGTATTTT; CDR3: CASSAGQSTDTQYF
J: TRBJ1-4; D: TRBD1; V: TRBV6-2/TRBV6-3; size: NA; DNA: TGTGCCAGCAGTTACGGGACAGCGGAAAAACTGTTTTTT; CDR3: CASSYGTAEKLFF
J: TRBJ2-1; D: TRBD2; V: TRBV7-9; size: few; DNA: TGTGCCAGCAGCTTAGGACCCATCGAGCGGGGGGACGCGTTTGAGCAGTTCTTC; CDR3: CASSLGPIERGDAFEQFF
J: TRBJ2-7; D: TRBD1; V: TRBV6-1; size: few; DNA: TGTGCCAGCAGTGAGCCCCCGGGACAGGGGGACCACGAGCAGTACTTC; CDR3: CASSEPPGQGDHEQYF
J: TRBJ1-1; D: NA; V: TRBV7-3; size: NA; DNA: TGTGCCAGCAGCCGGGACGGGAGGAACACTGAAGCTTTCTTT; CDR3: CASSRDGRNTEAFF
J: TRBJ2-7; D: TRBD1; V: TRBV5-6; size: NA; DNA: TGTGCCAGCAGCCAACTAGGAGACAGGGGGCTGAGTGAGCAGTACTTC; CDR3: CASSQLGDRGLSEQYF
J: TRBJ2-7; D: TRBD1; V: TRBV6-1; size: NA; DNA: TGTGCCAGCGTGCCGGGACAGGGCCACTACGAGCAGTACTTC; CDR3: CASVPGQGHYEQYF